This paragraph reports one T cell receptor beta chain. Its antigen is not known. V was pared by 5 bases and J by 4 bases, with 7 bases of the junction left unmatched. Per germline, CDR1 LGHNT and CDR2 FRNRAP. The CDR3 contains 16 residues. The data derive from a study of cytomegalovirus exposure and HLA in healthy donors. A multiplex PCR was run with 60 Vbeta primers and 13 Jbeta primers. The protocol was immunoSEQ multiplex PCR, while the TCRdb copy is restricted to in-frame clones and leaves out a portion. The sample has some 120,000 clones; around two thirds are singletons. Overall study results and limits: In vitro assays verified that a few CMV-associated chains recognized CMV antigens specifically.

Sample: PBMCs. This sequence joins TRBV12-5 and TRBJ2-1; 11 nucleotides line up with TRBD2. The origin of this receptor is a middle-aged woman in good health and CMV-seropositive. The CDR3, as DNA: TGTGCTAGTGGTGCTCCGGGACTAGCGGCATACAATGAGCAGTTCTTC. Translated: CASGAPGLAAYNEQFF.